The rows below give T cell receptor beta chains drawn from one sample of a study of control samples from healthy donors and cancer patients. Repertoires were generated with immunoSEQ multiplex PCR, while TCRdb's copy carries only in-frame clones and drops some. The sample has 100,000 to 150,000 clones, 80% to 95% seen once. Sequenced input: blood. The origin of the receptors is a man aged 40-49 years in good health. CDR3s include the opening cysteine and the closing phenylalanine or tryptophan. The order of the fields is clone size, J gene, V gene, D gene, CDR3 DNA, CDR3 protein. D genes are given only for firm matches. Expanded clones get a size class; other rows say once, few or many, or leave the size out.

clone size: -; J gene: TRBJ2-3; V gene: TRBV28; D gene: -; CDR3 DNA: TGTGCCAGCAACAGGGCACGAAACACAGATACGCAGTATTTT; CDR3 protein: CASNRARNTDTQYF
clone size: -; J gene: TRBJ1-2; V gene: TRBV9; D gene: -; CDR3 DNA: TGTGCCAGCAGCAGGGCATATGGCTACACCTTC; CDR3 protein: CASSRAYGYTF
clone size: -; J gene: TRBJ1-3; V gene: TRBV15; D gene: -; CDR3 DNA: TGTGCCACCAGCAGAGATCAGGCCCTTACAGGGTACTCTGGAAACACCATATATTTT; CDR3 protein: CATSRDQALTGYSGNTIYF
clone size: -; J gene: TRBJ1-1; V gene: TRBV11-1; D gene: -; CDR3 DNA: TGTGCCAGCAGCGCAACGACAGTCGGACTAGAAGCTTTCTTT; CDR3 protein: CASSATTVGLEAFF
clone size: -; J gene: TRBJ2-2; V gene: TRBV11-2; D gene: -; CDR3 DNA: TGTGCCAGCAGCCCCGTTCCCGGGGAGCTGTTTTTT; CDR3 protein: CASSPVPGELFF
clone size: -; J gene: TRBJ1-2; V gene: TRBV19; D gene: TRBD1; CDR3 DNA: TGTGCCAGTAGTAGGGACAGAGACTATGGCTACACCTTC; CDR3 protein: CASSRDRDYGYTF
clone size: -; J gene: TRBJ1-2; V gene: TRBV5-1; D gene: TRBD1; CDR3 DNA: TGCGCCAGCAGCCGGGACAGCATTAACTATGGCTACACCTTC; CDR3 protein: CASSRDSINYGYTF
clone size: -; J gene: TRBJ2-7; V gene: TRBV2; D gene: TRBD2; CDR3 DNA: TGTGCCAGCAGTGGCGGGGGGACGACCTACGAGCAGTACTTC; CDR3 protein: CASSGGGTTYEQYF
clone size: -; J gene: TRBJ1-1; V gene: TRBV2; D gene: TRBD1; CDR3 DNA: TGTGCCAGCAGCAAAACTACAGGGGCGGATGGGACTGAAGCTTTCTTT; CDR3 protein: CASSKTTGADGTEAFF
clone size: -; J gene: TRBJ2-5; V gene: TRBV2; D gene: -; CDR3 DNA: TGTGCCAGCAGGAGGCTGTCGGGGGAGACCCAGTACTTC; CDR3 protein: CASRRLSGETQYF
clone size: -; J gene: TRBJ2-2; V gene: TRBV28; D gene: TRBD1; CDR3 DNA: TGTGCCAGCAGTCCAGGGGGCTGGACCGGGGAGCTGTTTTTT; CDR3 protein: CASSPGGWTGELFF
clone size: -; J gene: TRBJ2-3; V gene: TRBV7-3; D gene: TRBD1; CDR3 DNA: TGTGCCAGCAGCCGAACAGGGGACACAGATACGCAGTATTTT; CDR3 protein: CASSRTGDTDTQYF
clone size: -; J gene: TRBJ1-2; V gene: TRBV5-1; D gene: TRBD1; CDR3 DNA: TGCGCCAGCAGCGCGGGACAGCCAAACTATGGCTACACCTTC; CDR3 protein: CASSAGQPNYGYTF
clone size: -; J gene: TRBJ1-3; V gene: TRBV7-6; D gene: -; CDR3 DNA: TGTGCCAGCAGCTCTCGACCCGGAAACACCATATATTTT; CDR3 protein: CASSSRPGNTIYF
clone size: once; J gene: TRBJ2-6; V gene: TRBV19; D gene: -; CDR3 DNA: TGTGCCAGTGGAGAGCACTCTGGGGCCAACGTCCTGACTTTC; CDR3 protein: CASGEHSGANVLTF
clone size: few; J gene: TRBJ1-5; V gene: TRBV6-5; D gene: -; CDR3 DNA: TGTGCCAGCACCGCGGGCAGGGGCAATCAGCCCCAGCATTTT; CDR3 protein: CASTAGRGNQPQHF
clone size: -; J gene: TRBJ2-5; V gene: TRBV3-1/TRBV3-2; D gene: TRBD2; CDR3 DNA: TGTGCCAGCAGCCTAGCGGGGAAAGAAGAGACCCAGTACTTC; CDR3 protein: CASSLAGKEETQYF
clone size: -; J gene: TRBJ2-3; V gene: TRBV5-6; D gene: -; CDR3 DNA: TGTGCCAGCAGCAGACCGGGCGGGGTCAAAGATACGCAGTATTTT; CDR3 protein: CASSRPGGVKDTQYF
clone size: -; J gene: TRBJ1-6; V gene: TRBV7-9; D gene: -; CDR3 DNA: TGTGCCAGCAGCTCATACCGGGACCTCAATAATTCACCCCTCCACTTT; CDR3 protein: CASSSYRDLNNSPLHF
clone size: -; J gene: TRBJ1-6; V gene: TRBV30; D gene: -; CDR3 DNA: TGTGCCTGGAGCGAGCAGCTGATTTCACCCCTCCACTTT; CDR3 protein: CAWSEQLISPLHF
clone size: -; J gene: TRBJ2-5; V gene: TRBV5-1; D gene: TRBD2; CDR3 DNA: TGCGCCAGCAGCTTGGCGGCTAGCGGGGGGGGAGAGACCCAGTACTTC; CDR3 protein: CASSLAASGGGETQYF
clone size: -; J gene: TRBJ2-7; V gene: TRBV7-9; D gene: -; CDR3 DNA: TGTGCCAGCAGCTTAGGCGGGGGCCCGGGAGGCGAGCAGTACTTC; CDR3 protein: CASSLGGGPGGEQYF
clone size: -; J gene: TRBJ1-2; V gene: TRBV24-1; D gene: -; CDR3 DNA: TGTGCCACCAGTGATAATAGGGCGAACTATGGCTACACCTTC; CDR3 protein: CATSDNRANYGYTF
clone size: -; J gene: TRBJ2-4; V gene: TRBV3-1/TRBV3-2; D gene: TRBD1; CDR3 DNA: TGTGCCAGCAGCTACGGACCGGGACAGTCGGACATTCAGTACTTC; CDR3 protein: CASSYGPGQSDIQYF
clone size: -; J gene: TRBJ1-6; V gene: TRBV19; D gene: -; CDR3 DNA: TGTGCCAGTAGTATCGGCCAGGCCTCAAGGGCCCTCCACTTT; CDR3 protein: CASSIGQASRALHF
clone size: -; J gene: TRBJ2-2; V gene: TRBV24-1; D gene: TRBD1; CDR3 DNA: TGTGCCACCAGCAGACAGGGGTCGAGGGAGCTGTTTTTT; CDR3 protein: CATSRQGSRELFF
clone size: -; J gene: TRBJ1-1; V gene: TRBV9; D gene: -; CDR3 DNA: TGTGCCAGCAGCGTAGTTCAGACCATGAACACTGAAGCTTTCTTT; CDR3 protein: CASSVVQTMNTEAFF
clone size: -; J gene: TRBJ1-2; V gene: TRBV5-6; D gene: -; CDR3 DNA: TGTGCCAGCAGCTTGGCCGATAGGACCCTTGGAAGCTACACCTTC; CDR3 protein: CASSLADRTLGSYTF
clone size: medium-sized; J gene: TRBJ2-7; V gene: TRBV27; D gene: TRBD1; CDR3 DNA: TGTGCCAGCAGTTTAAAGACAGGGCCAGGCTACGAGCAGTACTTC; CDR3 protein: CASSLKTGPGYEQYF
clone size: few; J gene: TRBJ2-5; V gene: TRBV5-1; D gene: TRBD1; CDR3 DNA: TGCGCCAGCAGCTTGGTGGGACAGACGCTTCAAGAGACCCAGTACTTC; CDR3 protein: CASSLVGQTLQETQYF
clone size: -; J gene: TRBJ2-5; V gene: TRBV6-2/TRBV6-3; D gene: -; CDR3 DNA: TGTGCCAGCAGTTACTCGAACAGTGTAAGGGAGACCCAGTACTTC; CDR3 protein: CASSYSNSVRETQYF
clone size: -; J gene: TRBJ2-1; V gene: TRBV7-7; D gene: -; CDR3 DNA: TGTGCTAGCAGCTTACGGGGTATGGGATACAATGAGCAGTTCTTC; CDR3 protein: CASSLRGMGYNEQFF
clone size: -; J gene: TRBJ2-1; V gene: TRBV7-9; D gene: -; CDR3 DNA: TGTGCCAGCAGCACCCCCGGCAGCTCCGCTAGCTCCTACAATGAGCAGTTCTTC; CDR3 protein: CASSTPGSSASSYNEQFF
clone size: -; J gene: TRBJ1-5; V gene: TRBV29-1; D gene: -; CDR3 DNA: TGCAGCACCGAGCGGGACCTTAGCGATCAGCCCCAGCATTTT; CDR3 protein: CSTERDLSDQPQHF
clone size: -; J gene: TRBJ1-1; V gene: TRBV19; D gene: -; CDR3 DNA: TGTGCCAGTAGCCCCAAAAGAGGGGGTGAAACTGAAGCTTTCTTT; CDR3 protein: CASSPKRGGETEAFF
clone size: -; J gene: TRBJ1-6; V gene: TRBV5-4; D gene: -; CDR3 DNA: TGTGCCAGCAGCTCCTATAATTCACCCCTCCACTTT; CDR3 protein: CASSSYNSPLHF
clone size: -; J gene: TRBJ1-5; V gene: TRBV7-6; D gene: -; CDR3 DNA: TGTGCCAGCAGCCCAAATAGCAATCAGCCCCAGCATTTT; CDR3 protein: CASSPNSNQPQHF
clone size: once; J gene: TRBJ2-7; V gene: TRBV5-1; D gene: TRBD1; CDR3 DNA: TGCGCCAGCAGCTTGGACAGGGGGAGGTACGAGCAGTACTTC; CDR3 protein: CASSLDRGRYEQYF
clone size: -; J gene: TRBJ1-5; V gene: TRBV6-1; D gene: -; CDR3 DNA: TGTGCCAGCAGTGACCCTTGGGAACAGGGTAATCAGCCCCAGCATTTT; CDR3 protein: CASSDPWEQGNQPQHF
clone size: -; J gene: TRBJ2-7; V gene: TRBV2; D gene: -; CDR3 DNA: TGTGCCAGCAGTGTGCCCGTCGAGCAGTACTTC; CDR3 protein: CASSVPVEQYF
clone size: -; J gene: TRBJ1-1; V gene: TRBV14; D gene: -; CDR3 DNA: TGTGCCAGCAGGGCATCGGGGGCTCGGGGCACTGAAGCTTTCTTT; CDR3 protein: CASRASGARGTEAFF
clone size: few; J gene: TRBJ2-7; V gene: TRBV4-2; D gene: TRBD2; CDR3 DNA: TGTGCCAGCAGCCAAGTTCAGGCGGGGGGACCCTACGAGCAGTACTTC; CDR3 protein: CASSQVQAGGPYEQYF
clone size: -; J gene: TRBJ1-6; V gene: TRBV7-9; D gene: -; CDR3 DNA: TGTGCCAGCAGCTCCTGGGCGGGGAATTCACCCCTCCACTTT; CDR3 protein: CASSSWAGNSPLHF
clone size: -; J gene: TRBJ1-5; V gene: TRBV27; D gene: -; CDR3 DNA: TGTGCTGGGCCGCCCCAGCATTTT; CDR3 protein: CAGPPQHF
clone size: -; J gene: TRBJ1-2; V gene: TRBV7-8; D gene: -; CDR3 DNA: TGTGCCAGCAGCAGGGCTCCAGGAAATGGCTACACCTTC; CDR3 protein: CASSRAPGNGYTF
clone size: -; J gene: TRBJ2-3; V gene: TRBV7-3; D gene: -; CDR3 DNA: TGTGCCAGCAGCTTGGGGGGCCCAGCAGATACGCAGTATTTT; CDR3 protein: CASSLGGPADTQYF
clone size: -; J gene: TRBJ1-3; V gene: TRBV11-2; D gene: -; CDR3 DNA: TGTGCCAGCAGCTTAGGCCGGGGCTCTGGAAACACCATATATTTT; CDR3 protein: CASSLGRGSGNTIYF
clone size: -; J gene: TRBJ1-2; V gene: TRBV3-1/TRBV3-2; D gene: -; CDR3 DNA: TGTGCCAGCAGCCCGGGCCTGATTAGGGGGGGCTACACCTTC; CDR3 protein: CASSPGLIRGGYTF
clone size: -; J gene: TRBJ1-5; V gene: TRBV3-1/TRBV3-2; D gene: -; CDR3 DNA: TGTGCCAGCAGCCCGGACAGCAGACTAGGGGTCAATCAGCCCCAGCATTTT; CDR3 protein: CASSPDSRLGVNQPQHF
clone size: -; J gene: TRBJ2-3; V gene: TRBV6-5; D gene: TRBD2; CDR3 DNA: TGTGCCAGCAACCGACTAGCGACAGATACGCAGTATTTT; CDR3 protein: CASNRLATDTQYF
clone size: -; J gene: TRBJ1-6; V gene: TRBV27; D gene: -; CDR3 DNA: TGTGCCAGCAGTTTACGGGCGGACGGTAATTCACCCCTCCACTTT; CDR3 protein: CASSLRADGNSPLHF
clone size: -; J gene: TRBJ1-6; V gene: TRBV5-6; D gene: -; CDR3 DNA: TGTGCCAGCACCCTCGGTAGAGCACCCCTCCACTTT; CDR3 protein: CASTLGRAPLHF
clone size: -; J gene: TRBJ2-3; V gene: TRBV5-1; D gene: TRBD2; CDR3 DNA: TGCGCCAGCAGCCTAAATCTAGCGGAAGTCACAGATACGCAGTATTTT; CDR3 protein: CASSLNLAEVTDTQYF
clone size: -; J gene: TRBJ2-2; V gene: TRBV12-3/TRBV12-4; D gene: -; CDR3 DNA: TGTGCCAGCAGTGAACTAGTTTCCGGGGAGCTGTTTTTT; CDR3 protein: CASSELVSGELFF
clone size: -; J gene: TRBJ2-7; V gene: TRBV7-3; D gene: -; CDR3 DNA: TGTGCCAGCAGACAGACGCCGGTCTCCGAGCAGTACTTC; CDR3 protein: CASRQTPVSEQYF
clone size: -; J gene: TRBJ1-2; V gene: TRBV2; D gene: -; CDR3 DNA: TGTGCCAGCAGTGAAGAGGCCAGGTCCTATGGCTACACCTTC; CDR3 protein: CASSEEARSYGYTF
clone size: -; J gene: TRBJ2-7; V gene: TRBV5-4; D gene: -; CDR3 DNA: TGTGCCAGCAGCTCCGCGGCTCAGGGGCCTACCTACGAGCAGTACTTC; CDR3 protein: CASSSAAQGPTYEQYF
clone size: few; J gene: TRBJ1-1; V gene: TRBV28; D gene: TRBD1; CDR3 DNA: TGTGCCAGCAGTCGACAGGGCAGGACTGAAGCTTTCTTT; CDR3 protein: CASSRQGRTEAFF
clone size: -; J gene: TRBJ1-5; V gene: TRBV7-8; D gene: -; CDR3 DNA: TGTGCCAGCAGCTTAGAACGTAGGGGGTATAGCAATCAGCCCCAGCATTTT; CDR3 protein: CASSLERRGYSNQPQHF
clone size: once; J gene: TRBJ1-2; V gene: TRBV28; D gene: -; CDR3 DNA: TGTGCCAGCCAAAGTGGGGCCACCAACTATGGCTACACCTTC; CDR3 protein: CASQSGATNYGYTF